The source of this T cell receptor beta chain is a study of PD-L1 blockade in urothelial cancer. For the study at large: Intravenous atezolizumab, 1,200 mg every 3 weeks, was begun by patients in the mid-2010s. Blood samples contained a median about 150,000 T cells. Blood was analyzed 3 weeks (second dose) and 6 weeks after treatment start.

Using immunoSEQ multiplex PCR, the repertoire was profiled, and TCRdb retains in-frame clones only, with some absent. This sample yields about 82,000 clones, of which approximately 86% are seen a single time; under 6% belongs to the top ten. As for this clone: The antigen is unknown.

The CDR3 is 12 amino acids. Trimming took off 5 bases at V and 4 bases at J, with 8 bases between the two ends. Germline CDR1 SSHAT, CDR2 FNYEAQ (reference sequence). The study's findings and limits: Blood clones associated with the tumor expanded more at 3 weeks in durable-benefit patients.

Material: PBMCs, obtained around atezolizumab (anti-PD-L1) treatment. The J gene is TRBJ2-5, the V gene TRBV7-7; D perhaps matches TRBD2 (5 bases). The clonotype comes from a woman aged 65 to 85 with urothelial cancer. The CDR3 DNA sequence: TGTGCCAGCAGCCCTGAGGGAGAGACCCAGTACTTC. Its translation: CASSPEGETQYF.